Described below is a single T cell receptor beta chain sequence and its context. The record originates from a study of blood T cell repertoires in COVID-19. Study-level information: PBMCs, B-cell-depleted T cells, or T cells were the source of the cDNA or gDNA that made up the material.

Original analysis: Cell counts per sample came from amplifying reference gene primers. Profiling relied on immunoSEQ multiplex PCR, and the TCRdb table lists in-frame clones only, not all of them. The V and J calls and clone size come from that table; D and trimming were worked out from the DNA. The sample carries 150,000 to 200,000 clones, about 86% recorded once. This CDR3 comprises 15 residues. V lost 0 bases, J lost 5 bases, and 4 bases stayed unmatched. Germline values: CDR1 SGHNT, CDR2 YYREEE (reference sequence). The TCR sequence derives from a woman of 80 years or more with acute or convalescent COVID-19. The sample was peripheral blood. V is TRBV5-4 and J is TRBJ2-1; 8 positions match TRBD2. CDR3 nucleotide sequence: TGTGCCAGCAGCTTGGTCGGGGGGGCTGACAATGAGCAGTTCTTC. It encodes CASSLVGGADNEQFF.